The table lists the clone carrying this T cell receptor (beta chain) with many counts. Read data end 3 residues before the CDR3 end; the end is taken from the germline J gene. The germline CDR1 and CDR2 sequences are SGHDT and YYEEEE. The CDR3 spans 13 residues. Trimming took off 2 bases at V and 4 bases at J, with 10 bases between the two ends. This record comes from a study of T cell clonality in common variable immunodeficiency. The table came from immunoSEQ multiplex PCR; TCRdb's copy has only in-frame clones and leaves some out. The specimen has over 35,000 clones, none found just once. This receptor was taken from a person aged 18 to 75 in good health. The sequenced material came from peripheral blood mononuclear cells. The chain has TRBV5-6 and TRBJ2-7; no clear D. Incomplete CDR3 DNA: TGTGCCAGCAGCTTTAGGTCGGGTTACGAG. It is translated as CASSFRSGYE. The full CDR3 sequence reads CASSFRSGYEQYF.